Below are 2 T cell receptor beta chains sequenced from a single sample in a study of blood T cell repertoires in COVID-19. Data came from immunoSEQ multiplex PCR; TCRdb stores just in-frame clones and leaves some out. This table has roughly 200,000 clones, roughly nine tenths appearing once. Specimen: PBMCs or T cells enriched from blood (not recorded which). Receptors originate from a woman aged 30 to 39 who had recovered from COVID-19.

This chain joins TRBV24-1 and TRBJ2-3; D gene ambiguous. The CDR3 loop spans 14 amino acids. V was cut by 3 bases and J by 5 bases, with 11 bases left in between. Germline V gene sequence: CDR1 KGHDR, CDR2 SFDVKD. Here the CDR3 DNA reads TGTGCCACCAGTGATCGGAGCGCTAGAGATACGCAGTATTTT. Protein sequence: CATSDRSARDTQYF.

This clone appeared a few times. CDR3 DNA sequence: TGTGCCAGCAGCTTAGGGGGACAGGGAAGCGCTGAAGCTTTCTTT. This gives the protein CASSLGGQGSAEAFF. The J gene is TRBJ1-1, the V gene TRBV7-9; 9 bases line up with TRBD1. The V gene end was trimmed by 1 base and the J gene end by 6 bases; junction bases not matched to a gene: 6. CDR1 SEHNR and CDR2 FQNEAQ come from the germline V gene (reference sequence). CDR3 size: 15 residues.